This is a list of T cell receptor beta chains from one sample in a study of blood T cell repertoires in COVID-19. The data were produced by immunoSEQ multiplex PCR, yet TCRdb's version contains in-frame clones alone and is incomplete. The sample lists around 81,000 clones, around 88% occurring once. Sequences were obtained from peripheral blood. All receptors come from a woman at least 80 years old with acute or convalescent COVID-19. Each CDR3 is given with its conserved first and last residue. A clone size is listed for some rows: how often the clone was seen (once, few, many), or a class if it is expanded.

V gene	clone size	CDR3 length	J gene	CDR3 protein
TRBV7-9	once	15	TRBJ2-5	CASTSGEARGETQYF
TRBV7-8	once	14	TRBJ2-7	CASSSGQGLTEQYF
TRBV19	.	11	TRBJ2-3	CASKGVDTQYF
TRBV19	.	16	TRBJ1-6	CASSITGSSYNSPLHF
TRBV7-5	once	14	TRBJ1-1	CARSFSGGDTEAFF
TRBV5-4	.	13	TRBJ1-2	CASSLGQGFGYTF
TRBV2	.	16	TRBJ2-3	CASSALPRGGSDTQYF
TRBV19	once	12	TRBJ1-6	CASSRQESPLHF
TRBV18	.	15	TRBJ2-1	CASSPTGRGVSEQFF
TRBV12-3/TRBV12-4	.	13	TRBJ2-2	CASQGPFTGELFF
TRBV5-6	.	16	TRBJ2-1	CASSQRGLAGSGEQFF
TRBV19	once	14	TRBJ2-1	CASTSHGKNNEQFF
TRBV19	.	14	TRBJ1-5	CASSIRGSNQPQHF
TRBV7-9	.	15	TRBJ2-5	CASSPWTGSMGTQYF
TRBV9	.	16	TRBJ1-4	CASSATGGRGNEKLFF
TRBV6-2/TRBV6-3	.	19	TRBJ1-5	CASSYSRQGSGYSNQPQHF
TRBV9	.	14	TRBJ1-2	CASSVTEMGYGYTF
TRBV5-1	.	15	TRBJ1-1	CASSWGSGVGTEAFF
TRBV6-6	.	14	TRBJ1-2	CASSYSDTTYGYTF
TRBV7-2	.	13	TRBJ2-7	CASRPTGNNEQYF